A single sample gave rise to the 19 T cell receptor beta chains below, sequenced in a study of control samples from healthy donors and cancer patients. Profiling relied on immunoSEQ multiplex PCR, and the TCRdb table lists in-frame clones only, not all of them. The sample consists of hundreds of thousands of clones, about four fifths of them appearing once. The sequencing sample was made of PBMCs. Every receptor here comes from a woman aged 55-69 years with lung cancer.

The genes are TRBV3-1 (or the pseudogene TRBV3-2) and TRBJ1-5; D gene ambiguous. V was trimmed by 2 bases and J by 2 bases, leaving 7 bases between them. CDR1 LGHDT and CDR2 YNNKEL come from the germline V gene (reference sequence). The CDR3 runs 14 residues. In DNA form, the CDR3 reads TGTGCCAGCAGCCAAAGCGTGGGCAATCAGCCCCAGCATTTT. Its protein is CASSQSVGNQPQHF.

CDR3 loop: CASSPRTSGNSYEQYF. The CDR3 region has the DNA TGTGCCAGCTCACCGCGGACTAGCGGGAACTCCTACGAGCAGTACTTC. The chain joins TRBV18 to TRBJ2-7, with 12 bases aligning to TRBD2. Germline V gene sequence: CDR1 KGHSH, CDR2 LQKENI. Unmatched junction bases numbered 3, after V lost 3 bases and J lost 0 bases. The CDR3 has 16 residues.

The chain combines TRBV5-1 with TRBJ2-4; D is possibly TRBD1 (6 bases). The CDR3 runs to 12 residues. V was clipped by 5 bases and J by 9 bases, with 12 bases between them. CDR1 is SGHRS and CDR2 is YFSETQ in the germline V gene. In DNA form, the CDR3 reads TGCGCCAGCAGAGGGGACATTGGCATTCAGTACTTC. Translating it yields CASRGDIGIQYF.

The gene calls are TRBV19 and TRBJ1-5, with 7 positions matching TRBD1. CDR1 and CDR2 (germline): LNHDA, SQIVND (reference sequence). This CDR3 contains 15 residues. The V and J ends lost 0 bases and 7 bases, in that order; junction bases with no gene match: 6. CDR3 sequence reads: CASSIENRGRQPQHF. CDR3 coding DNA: TGTGCCAGTAGTATAGAAAACAGGGGAAGACAGCCCCAGCATTTT.

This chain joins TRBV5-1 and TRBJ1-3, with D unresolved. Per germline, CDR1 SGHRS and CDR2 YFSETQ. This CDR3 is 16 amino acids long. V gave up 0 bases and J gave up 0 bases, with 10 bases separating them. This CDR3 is CASSLENSRSGNTIYF. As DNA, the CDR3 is TGCGCCAGCAGCTTGGAGAACAGTCGCTCTGGAAACACCATATATTTT.

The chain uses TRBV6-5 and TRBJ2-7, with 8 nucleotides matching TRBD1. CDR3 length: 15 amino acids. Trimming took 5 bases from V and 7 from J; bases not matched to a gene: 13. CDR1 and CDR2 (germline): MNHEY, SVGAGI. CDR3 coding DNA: TGTGCCAGCAGTCTTGGACAGGGAATCGTTGCTGAGCAGTACTTC. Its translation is CASSLGQGIVAEQYF.

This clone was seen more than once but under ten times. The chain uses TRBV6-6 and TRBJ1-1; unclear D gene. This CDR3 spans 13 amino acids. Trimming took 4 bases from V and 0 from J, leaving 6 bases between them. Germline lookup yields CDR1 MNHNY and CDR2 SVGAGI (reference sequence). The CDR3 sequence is CASSFTVNTEAFF. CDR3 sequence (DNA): TGTGCCAGCAGTTTCACAGTGAACACTGAAGCTTTCTTT.

The CDR3 is CASSLDSGNTIYF. Written as DNA, the CDR3 is TGTGCCAGCAGCTTAGACTCTGGAAACACCATATATTTT. The chain is built from TRBV7-9 and TRBJ1-3; the D is unclear. Per germline, CDR1 SEHNR and CDR2 FQNEAQ (reference sequence). This CDR3 region has 13 residues. V was shortened by 1 base and J by 0 bases, with 1 base between the two germline ends. The full variable domain, its missing parts supplied by reference TRBV7-9 and TRBJ1-3, is DTGVSQNPRHKITKRGQNVTFRCDPISEHNRLYWYRQTLGQGPEFLTYFQNEAQLEKSRLLSDRFSAERPKGSFSTLEIQRTEQGDSAMYLCASSLDSGNTIYFGEGSWLTVV.

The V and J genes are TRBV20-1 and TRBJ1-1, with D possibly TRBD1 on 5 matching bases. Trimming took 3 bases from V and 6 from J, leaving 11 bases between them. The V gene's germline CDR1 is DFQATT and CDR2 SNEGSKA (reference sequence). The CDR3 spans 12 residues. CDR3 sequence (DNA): TGCAGTGCTAGTGGTTGGGGGGCTGAAGCTTTCTTT. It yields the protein CSASGWGAEAFF.

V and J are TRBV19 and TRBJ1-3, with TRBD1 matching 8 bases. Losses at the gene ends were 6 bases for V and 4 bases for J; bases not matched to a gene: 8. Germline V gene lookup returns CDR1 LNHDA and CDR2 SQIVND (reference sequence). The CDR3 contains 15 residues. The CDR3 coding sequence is TGTGCCAGTAGCCCCGACAGGGGTAAAGGAAACACCATATATTTT. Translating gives CASSPDRGKGNTIYF.

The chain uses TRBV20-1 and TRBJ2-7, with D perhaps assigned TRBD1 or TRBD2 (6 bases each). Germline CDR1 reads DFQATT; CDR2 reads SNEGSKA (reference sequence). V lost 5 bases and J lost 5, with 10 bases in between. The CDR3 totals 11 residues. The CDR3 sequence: CSAPRGDEQYF. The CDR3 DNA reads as TGCAGTGCTCCGAGGGGGGACGAGCAGTACTTC.

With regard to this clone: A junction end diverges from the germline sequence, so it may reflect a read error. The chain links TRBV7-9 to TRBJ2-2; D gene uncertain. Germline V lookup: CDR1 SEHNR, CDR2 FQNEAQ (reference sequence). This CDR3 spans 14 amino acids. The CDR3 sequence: CASSLHIEDGQLFF. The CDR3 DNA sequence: TGTGCCAGCAGCTTACACATAGAAGACGGGCAGCTGTTTTTT.

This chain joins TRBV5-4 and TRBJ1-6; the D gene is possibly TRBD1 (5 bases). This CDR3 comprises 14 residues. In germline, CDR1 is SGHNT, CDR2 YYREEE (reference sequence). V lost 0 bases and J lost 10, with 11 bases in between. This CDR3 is CASSLDQGNSPLHF. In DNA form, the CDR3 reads TGTGCCAGCAGCTTGGATCAGGGAAACTCACCCCTCCACTTT.

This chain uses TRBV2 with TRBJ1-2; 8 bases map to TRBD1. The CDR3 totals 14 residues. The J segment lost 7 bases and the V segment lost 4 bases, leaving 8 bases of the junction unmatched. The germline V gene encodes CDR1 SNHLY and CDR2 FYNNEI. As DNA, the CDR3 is TGTGCCAGCAGTGTGGATGGACAGGGCAGTGGCTACACCTTC. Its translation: CASSVDGQGSGYTF.

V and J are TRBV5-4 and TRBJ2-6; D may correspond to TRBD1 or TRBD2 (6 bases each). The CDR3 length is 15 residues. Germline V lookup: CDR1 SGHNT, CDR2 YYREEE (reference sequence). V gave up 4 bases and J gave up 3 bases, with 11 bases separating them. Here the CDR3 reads CASSPGARGANVLTF. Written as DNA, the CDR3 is TGTGCCAGCAGCCCGGGGGCGCGTGGGGCCAACGTCCTGACTTTC.

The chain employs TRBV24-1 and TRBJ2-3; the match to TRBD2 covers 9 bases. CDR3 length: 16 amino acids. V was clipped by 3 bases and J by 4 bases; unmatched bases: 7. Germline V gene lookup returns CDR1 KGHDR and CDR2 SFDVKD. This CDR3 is CATSDRKRGEADTQYF. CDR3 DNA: TGTGCCACCAGTGATCGGAAGCGGGGGGAGGCAGATACGCAGTATTTT.

Written as DNA, the CDR3 is TGTGCCACCAGTGAACCAGGAGGAAACACCATATATTTT. Amino acids: CATSEPGGNTIYF. The rearrangement links TRBV24-1 to TRBJ1-3; no clear D. Germline V lookup: CDR1 KGHDR, CDR2 SFDVKD. CDR3 length: 13 amino acids. The germline V and J ends were trimmed by 4 bases and 4 bases, with 7 bases remaining between them.

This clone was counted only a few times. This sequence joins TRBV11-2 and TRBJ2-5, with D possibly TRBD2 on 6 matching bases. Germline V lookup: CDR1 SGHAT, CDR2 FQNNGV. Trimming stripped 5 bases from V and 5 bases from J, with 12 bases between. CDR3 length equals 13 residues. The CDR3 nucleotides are TGTGCCAGCAGCCGCGGGGTCACGGAGACCCAGTACTTC. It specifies CASSRGVTETQYF.

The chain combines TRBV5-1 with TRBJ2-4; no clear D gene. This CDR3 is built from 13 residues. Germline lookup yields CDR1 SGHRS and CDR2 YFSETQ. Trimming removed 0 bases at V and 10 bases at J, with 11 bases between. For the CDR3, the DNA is TGCGCCAGCAGCTTGGCCGGGCAGTCAATTCAGTACTTC. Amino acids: CASSLAGQSIQYF.